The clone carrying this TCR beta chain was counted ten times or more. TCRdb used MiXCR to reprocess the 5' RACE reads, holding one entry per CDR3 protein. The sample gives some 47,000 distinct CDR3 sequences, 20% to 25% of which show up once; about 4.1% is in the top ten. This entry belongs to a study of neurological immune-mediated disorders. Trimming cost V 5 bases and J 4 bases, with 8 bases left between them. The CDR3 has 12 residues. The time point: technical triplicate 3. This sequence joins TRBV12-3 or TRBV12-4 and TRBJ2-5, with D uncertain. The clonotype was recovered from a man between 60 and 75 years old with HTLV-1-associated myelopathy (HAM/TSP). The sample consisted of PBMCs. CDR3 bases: TGTGCCAGCAGTCTTTCAACAGAGACCCAGTACTTC. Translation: CASSLSTETQYF.